This is a list of T cell receptor beta chains from one sample in a study of breast tumors, draining lymph nodes, adjacent tissues. TCRdb ran MiXCR on the multiplex PCR reads and lists one entry per CDR3 protein. The sample has some 170,000 distinct CDR3 sequences, about 30% seen once. Sequenced input: axillary lymph node tissue. These receptors originate from a female donor with breast cancer. Some clones in this sample may be carry-over from other donors' samples. Both conserved end residues are part of each CDR3. D genes are given only for firm matches. Clone size is stated in some rows and not others, as once, few, many or a class when expanded.

d_call | clone_size | j_call | v_call | cdr3_aa | cdr3_nt
NA | many | TRBJ2-7 | TRBV27 | CASSSLLGASEQYF | TGTGCCAGCAGTTCACTGCTGGGGGCCTCTGAGCAGTACTTC
TRBD2 | few | TRBJ2-7 | TRBV28 | CASSSTSGRSFSYEQYF | TGTGCCAGCAGCTCGACTAGCGGGAGGTCATTCTCCTACGAGCAGTACTTC
NA | NA | TRBJ1-6 | TRBV29-1 | CSLGGGNSPLHF | TGCAGCTTGGGAGGGGGAAATTCACCCCTCCACTTT
NA | many | TRBJ2-1 | TRBV7-2 | CASSTRTGPGNEQFF | TGTGCCAGCAGCACTCGGACCGGCCCCGGCAATGAGCAGTTCTTC
TRBD1 | many | TRBJ1-2 | TRBV9 | CASTLDGRGRDGYTF | TGTGCCAGCACCCTAGACGGCAGGGGGAGGGATGGCTACACCTTC
NA | many | TRBJ2-3 | TRBV12-3/TRBV12-4 | CASRRTGTYTDTQYF | TGTGCCAGCAGACGCACCGGGACATACACAGATACGCAGTATTTT
NA | many | TRBJ1-5 | TRBV4-1 | CASSQEGGQPQHF | TGCGCCAGCAGCCAAGAGGGGGGACAGCCCCAGCATTTT
TRBD1 | NA | TRBJ2-7 | TRBV5-1 | CASSSPGQGIYEQCF | TGCGCCAGCAGTTCCCCGGGACAGGGGATCTACGAGCAGTGCTTC
TRBD1 | NA | TRBJ1-2 | TRBV20-1 | CSALGGQGNYGYTF | TGCAGTGCCCTTGGGGGACAGGGGAACTATGGCTACACCTTC
NA | many | TRBJ1-6 | TRBV3-1 | CASSPTPKSPLHF | TGTGCCAGCAGCCCCACCCCCAAATCACCCCTCCACTTT
NA | few | TRBJ1-1 | TRBV9 | CASSVKARMNTEAFF | TGTGCCAGCAGCGTAAAGGCCAGGATGAACACTGAAGCTTTCTTT
TRBD1 | many | TRBJ2-5 | TRBV19 | CASGGLVAETQYF | TGTGCCTCAGGGGGCCTCGTCGCGGAGACCCAGTACTTC
NA | NA | TRBJ2-3 | TRBV7-3 | CASSVEGGGTDTQYF | TGTGCCAGCAGCGTTGAAGGGGGGGGCACAGATACGCAGTATTTT
TRBD1 | NA | TRBJ2-5 | TRBV29-1 | CSVEDRGRGEAQYF | TGCAGCGTTGAGGACAGGGGCCGTGGGGAGGCCCAGTACTTC
TRBD2 | many | TRBJ2-7 | TRBV6-2/TRBV6-3 | CASSRGLAGRNEQYF | TGTGCCAGCAGCCGCGGACTAGCGGGAAGGAACGAGCAGTACTTC
TRBD2 | many | TRBJ2-1 | TRBV20-1 | CSSYNRGDNEQFF | TGCAGTTCCTATAATCGGGGGGACAATGAGCAGTTCTTC
TRBD1 | many | TRBJ1-2 | TRBV12-3/TRBV12-4 | CASRSQGGGYGYTF | TGTGCCAGCAGAAGCCAGGGGGGGGGCTATGGCTACACCTTC
TRBD2 | few | TRBJ2-7 | TRBV10-3 | CAISEPGTSAYEQYF | TGTGCCATCAGTGAGCCCGGGACTAGCGCCTACGAGCAGTACTTC
TRBD2 | NA | TRBJ2-3 | TRBV2 | CAGSHGGGSHTDTQYF | TGTGCCGGGTCACATGGGGGGGGAAGCCACACAGATACGCAGTATTTT
NA | NA | TRBJ2-3 | TRBV11-2 | CASSFGLDPSTDTQYF | TGTGCCAGCAGCTTTGGACTGGACCCTAGCACAGATACGCAGTATTTT